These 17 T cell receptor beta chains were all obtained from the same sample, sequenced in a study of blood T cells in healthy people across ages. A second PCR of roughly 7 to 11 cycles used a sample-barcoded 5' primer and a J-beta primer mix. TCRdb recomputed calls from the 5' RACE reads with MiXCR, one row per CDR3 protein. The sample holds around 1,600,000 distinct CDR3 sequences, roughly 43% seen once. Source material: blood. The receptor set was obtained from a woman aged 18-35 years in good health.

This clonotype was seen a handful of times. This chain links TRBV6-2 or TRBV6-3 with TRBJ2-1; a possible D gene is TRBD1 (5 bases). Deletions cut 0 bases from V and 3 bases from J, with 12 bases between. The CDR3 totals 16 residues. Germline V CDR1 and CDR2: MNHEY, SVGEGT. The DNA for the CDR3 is TGTGCCAGCAGTTACTCCCAGGGTGGAGTCTACAATGAGCAGTTCTTC. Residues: CASSYSQGGVYNEQFF.

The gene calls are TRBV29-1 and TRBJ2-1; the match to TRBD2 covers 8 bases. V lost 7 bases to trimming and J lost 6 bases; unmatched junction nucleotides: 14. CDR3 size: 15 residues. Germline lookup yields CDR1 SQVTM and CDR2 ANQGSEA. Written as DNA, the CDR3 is TGCAGCGCCCGAAGGTGGCGGGAGGCAGTCAATGAGCAGTTCTTC. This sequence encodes CSARRWREAVNEQFF.

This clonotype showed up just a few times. DNA of the CDR3: TGCAGTGCCCAGTCCACTGGAAACACCATATATTTT. Protein: CSAQSTGNTIYF. The chain links TRBV20-1 to TRBJ1-3; D is undetermined. This CDR3 comprises 12 residues. V dropped 6 bases and J dropped 2 bases, with 8 bases sitting between them. CDR1 is DFQATT, CDR2 SNEGSKA, per germline (reference sequence).

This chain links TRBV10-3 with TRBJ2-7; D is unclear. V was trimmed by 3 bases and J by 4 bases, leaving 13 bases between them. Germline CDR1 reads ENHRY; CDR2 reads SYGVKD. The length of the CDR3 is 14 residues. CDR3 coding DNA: TGTGCCATCAGTGATCGCGGTGGACCTTACGAGCAGTACTTC. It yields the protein CAISDRGGPYEQYF.

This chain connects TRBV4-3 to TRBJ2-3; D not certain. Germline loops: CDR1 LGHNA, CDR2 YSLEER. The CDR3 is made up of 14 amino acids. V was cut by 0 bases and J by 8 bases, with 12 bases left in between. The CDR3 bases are TGCGCCAGCAGCCAAGATAGGGCACTGGGTACGCAGTATTTT. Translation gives CASSQDRALGTQYF.

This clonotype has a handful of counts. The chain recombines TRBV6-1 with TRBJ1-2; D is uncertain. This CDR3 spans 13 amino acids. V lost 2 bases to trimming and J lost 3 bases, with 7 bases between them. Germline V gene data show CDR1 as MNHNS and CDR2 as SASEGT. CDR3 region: CASSEIGYYGYTF. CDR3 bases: TGTGCCAGCAGTGAAATCGGATACTATGGCTACACCTTC.

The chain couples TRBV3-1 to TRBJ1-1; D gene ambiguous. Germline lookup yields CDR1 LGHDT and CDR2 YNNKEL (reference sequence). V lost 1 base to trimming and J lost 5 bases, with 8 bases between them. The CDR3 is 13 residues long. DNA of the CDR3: TGTGCCAGCAGCCAAGGATCGGGGACTGAAGCTTTCTTT. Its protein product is CASSQGSGTEAFF.

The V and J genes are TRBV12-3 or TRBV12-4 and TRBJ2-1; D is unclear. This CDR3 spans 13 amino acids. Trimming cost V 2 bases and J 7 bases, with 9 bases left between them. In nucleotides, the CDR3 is TGTGCCAGCAGTTTAAAACCCCGGAATGAGCAGTTCTTC. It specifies CASSLKPRNEQFF.

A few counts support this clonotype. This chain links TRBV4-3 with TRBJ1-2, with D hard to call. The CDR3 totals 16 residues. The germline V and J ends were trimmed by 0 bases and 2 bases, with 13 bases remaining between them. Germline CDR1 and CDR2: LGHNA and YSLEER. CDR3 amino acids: CASSQDLNPDNYGYTF. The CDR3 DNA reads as TGCGCCAGCAGCCAAGATCTAAATCCGGACAACTATGGCTACACCTTC.

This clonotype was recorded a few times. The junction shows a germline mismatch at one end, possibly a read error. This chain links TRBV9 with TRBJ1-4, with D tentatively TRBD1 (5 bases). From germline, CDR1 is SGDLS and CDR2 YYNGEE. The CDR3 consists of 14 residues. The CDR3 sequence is CSSSPGSANEKLFF. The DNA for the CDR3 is TGTTCCAGCAGCCCAGGGTCAGCTAATGAAAAACTGTTTTTT.

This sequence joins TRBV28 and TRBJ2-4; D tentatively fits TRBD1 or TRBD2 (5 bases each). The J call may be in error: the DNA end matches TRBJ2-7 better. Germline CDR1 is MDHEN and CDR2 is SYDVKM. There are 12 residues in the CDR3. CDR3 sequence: CAVRDPHGEQYF. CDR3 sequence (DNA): TGTGCCGTCCGGGACCCGCATGGCGAGCAGTACTTC.

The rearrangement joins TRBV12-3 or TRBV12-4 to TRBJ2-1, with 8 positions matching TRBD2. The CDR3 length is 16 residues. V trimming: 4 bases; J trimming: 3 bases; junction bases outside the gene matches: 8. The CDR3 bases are TGTGCCAGCAGTTCACCGCCTAGCGGGCACTACAATGAGCAGTTCTTC. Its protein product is CASSSPPSGHYNEQFF.

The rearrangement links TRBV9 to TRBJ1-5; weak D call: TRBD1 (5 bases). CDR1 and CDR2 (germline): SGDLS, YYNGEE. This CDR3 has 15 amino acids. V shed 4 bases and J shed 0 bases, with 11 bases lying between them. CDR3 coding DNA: TGTGCCAGCAGCCAGGGCGGGATTAGCAATCAGCCCCAGCATTTT. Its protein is CASSQGGISNQPQHF.

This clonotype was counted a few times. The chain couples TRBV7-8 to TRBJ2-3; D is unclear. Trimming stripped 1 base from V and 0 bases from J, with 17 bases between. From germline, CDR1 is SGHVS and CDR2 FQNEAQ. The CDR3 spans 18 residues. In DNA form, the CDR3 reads TGTGCCAGCAGCTTAGAGTATTGTGACAACCGGAGCACAGATACGCAGTATTTT. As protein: CASSLEYCDNRSTDTQYF.

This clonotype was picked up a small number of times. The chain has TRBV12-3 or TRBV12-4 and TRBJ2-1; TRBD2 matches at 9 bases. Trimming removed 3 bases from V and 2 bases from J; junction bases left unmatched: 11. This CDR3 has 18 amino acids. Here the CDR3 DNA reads TGTGCCAGCAGTTTGGGGACTAGCTGGACTCCCCCCTACAATGAGCAGTTCTTC. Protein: CASSLGTSWTPPYNEQFF.

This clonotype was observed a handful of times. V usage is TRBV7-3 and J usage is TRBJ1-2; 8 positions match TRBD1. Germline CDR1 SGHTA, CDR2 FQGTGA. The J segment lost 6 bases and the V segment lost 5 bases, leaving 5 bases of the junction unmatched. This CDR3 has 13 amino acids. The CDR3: CASSVPGGNGYTF. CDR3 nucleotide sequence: TGTGCCAGCAGCGTGCCAGGGGGCAATGGCTACACCTTC.

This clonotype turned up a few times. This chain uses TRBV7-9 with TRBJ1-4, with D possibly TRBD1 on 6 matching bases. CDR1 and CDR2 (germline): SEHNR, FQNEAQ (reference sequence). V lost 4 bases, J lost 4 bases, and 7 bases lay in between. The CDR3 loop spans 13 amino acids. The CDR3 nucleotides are TGTGCCAGCAGCTCGGACAGTAATGAAAAACTGTTTTTT. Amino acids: CASSSDSNEKLFF.